Shown below are 20 T cell receptor beta chains from a single sample sequenced in a study of a mutant IDH1 vaccine in newly diagnosed glioma. Antigens of these TCRs are unknown. Time point defined: week 11, during vaccination. What each vaccine dose contained was 300 ug of mutant IDH1 20-mer peptide, accompanied by topical imiquimod. The assay was immunoSEQ multiplex PCR, and TCRdb's table has in-frame clones only and misses some. This table has roughly 110,000 clones, around 90% appearing once. The sample was PBMCs, taken from a glioma patient whose treatment included an IDH1 peptide vaccine. The source is a woman aged 50 to 60 with glioma.

This CDR3 is CASSVSVGGYTF. Written as DNA, the CDR3 is TGTGCCAGCAGCGTATCGGTCGGTGGCTACACCTTC. V is TRBV9 and J is TRBJ1-2; no clear D gene. Germline CDR1 SGDLS, CDR2 YYNGEE. Between the trimmed V and J ends, which lost 1 base and 7 bases, there was a span of 8 bases. The CDR3 runs 12 residues. Full variable domain (missing parts from reference TRBV9 and TRBJ1-2): DSGVTQTPKHLITATGQRVTLRCSPRSGDLSVYWYQQSLDQGLQFLIQYYNGEERAKGNILERFSAQQFPDLHSELNLSSLELGDSALYFCASSVSVGGYTFGSGTRLTVV.

V usage is TRBV5-1 and J usage is TRBJ1-4, with 7 nucleotides matching TRBD1. The CDR3 has 14 amino acids. The junction had 6 bases not matched to a gene; V was cut back by 4 bases and J by 6 bases. Germline CDR1 is SGHRS and CDR2 is YFSETQ. Written as DNA, the CDR3 is TGCGCCAGCAGCAAACAGGGGCCTGATGAAAAACTGTTTTTT. Amino acids: CASSKQGPDEKLFF.

The chain carries TRBV27 and TRBJ2-1; 10 bases line up with TRBD2. The CDR3 has 15 amino acids. The ends lost 2 bases at V and 6 bases at J; junction bases unmatched: 4. Germline V CDR1 and CDR2: MNHEY, SMNVEV (reference sequence). In nucleotides, the CDR3 is TGTGCCAGCAGTTTAGGGGGACTAGCGCGCAATGAGCAGTTCTTC. Translated: CASSLGGLARNEQFF.

The V gene is TRBV19, the J gene TRBJ2-3; a possible D gene is TRBD1 (6 bases). The V end was cut by 9 bases, the J end by 1 base, with 17 bases between. Germline V CDR1 and CDR2: LNHDA, SQIVND (reference sequence). This CDR3 spans 15 amino acids. The CDR3 reads CASESTGWGTDTQYF. CDR3 DNA: TGTGCCAGCGAAAGTACAGGGTGGGGCACAGATACGCAGTATTTT.

This chain links TRBV7-2 with TRBJ2-5; 10 positions match TRBD2. Per the germline V gene, CDR1 is SGHTA and CDR2 is FQGNSA. J lost 1 base, V lost 4 bases, and 6 bases had no gene match. The CDR3 is 16 amino acids. The CDR3 loop reads CASSSRLAGLQETQYF. The CDR3 region has the DNA TGTGCCAGCAGCTCCCGACTAGCGGGCCTCCAAGAGACCCAGTACTTC.

This clone came up a few times. The V gene is TRBV5-1, the J gene TRBJ1-1; D remains unclear. The CDR3 extends over 13 amino acids. CDR1 is SGHRS and CDR2 is YFSETQ in the germline V gene. Between the trimmed V and J ends, which lost 4 bases and 4 bases, there was a span of 11 bases. The CDR3 here is CASSPDFTTEAFF. The DNA for the CDR3 is TGCGCCAGCAGCCCGGACTTTACCACTGAAGCTTTCTTT.

J is TRBJ1-2 and V is TRBV11-2; TRBD1 might be the D (6 bases). The CDR3 contains 14 residues. CDR1 SGHAT and CDR2 FQNNGV come from the germline V gene. V was pared by 5 bases and J by 1 base, with 11 bases between. This CDR3 is CASSRQAFNYGYTF. CDR3 bases: TGTGCCAGCAGCCGACAGGCTTTTAACTATGGCTACACCTTC. The entire variable domain, with the rest obtained from reference TRBV11-2 and TRBJ1-2, is as follows: EAGVAQSPRYKIIEKRQSVAFWCNPISGHATLYWYQQILGQGPKLLIQFQNNGVVDDSQLPKDRFSAERLKGVDSTLKIQPAKLEDSAVYLCASSRQAFNYGYTFGSGTRLTVV.

V usage is TRBV5-1 and J usage is TRBJ2-1; D not certain. CDR1 and CDR2 from the germline V gene are SGHRS and YFSETQ. The CDR3 has 15 amino acids. The V and J ends lost 0 bases and 7 bases respectively, with 14 bases between them. CDR3 bases: TGCGCCAGCAGCTTGGTGGGCAGCAGCCTTAATGAGCAGTTCTTC. Amino acid sequence: CASSLVGSSLNEQFF.

The chain is built from TRBV7-9 and TRBJ2-7; 13 bases align to TRBD2. The trim removed 3 bases at V and 2 bases at J, leaving 7 bases unmatched. Germline CDR1 reads SEHNR; CDR2 reads FQNEAQ (reference sequence). The CDR3 loop spans 17 amino acids. The CDR3 loop is CASSLGGTSGNPYEQYF. CDR3 DNA: TGTGCCAGCAGCTTGGGGGGGACTAGCGGGAACCCCTACGAGCAGTACTTC.

This chain connects TRBV2 to TRBJ1-1; no clear D gene. Trimming stripped 7 bases from V and 4 bases from J, with 7 bases between. Germline V gene lookup returns CDR1 SNHLY and CDR2 FYNNEI. The CDR3 consists of 11 residues. CDR3 amino acids: CASKSLTEAFF. The CDR3 DNA reads TGTGCCAGCAAGAGTCTCACTGAAGCTTTCTTT.

This clone has a handful of counts. The chain combines TRBV6-5 with TRBJ1-1; D is unresolved. Germline V CDR1 and CDR2: MNHEY, SVGAGI. The V gene lost 4 bases and the J gene lost 3 bases, with 15 bases spanning the gap. This CDR3 comprises 15 residues. The CDR3 nucleotides are TGTGCCAGCAGTTCACCGGGGAGACGGGACACTGAAGCTTTCTTT. Amino acids: CASSSPGRRDTEAFF.

This chain connects TRBV28 to TRBJ1-6; the D gene is possibly TRBD1 (6 bases). Germline assignment: CDR1 MDHEN and CDR2 SYDVKM. V was trimmed by 5 bases and J by 6 bases, leaving 14 bases between them. There are 15 residues in the CDR3. CDR3 coding DNA: TGTGCCAGCAGTACCTCAGACAGGTTTAATTCACCCCTCCACTTT. The encoded protein is CASSTSDRFNSPLHF.

This clone was counted a single time. The V and J genes are TRBV6-5 and TRBJ1-5; D remains ambiguous. CDR1 is MNHEY, CDR2 SVGAGI, per germline. Trimming stripped 3 bases from V and 7 bases from J, with 10 bases between. The CDR3 is 13 residues long. The CDR3 nucleotides read TGTGCCAGCAGTTATACGACAAAGCAGCCCCAGCATTTT. Protein: CASSYTTKQPQHF.

CDR3 sequence: CASSYSVGVAGTQYF. As DNA, the CDR3 is TGTGCCAGCAGTTACTCTGTGGGGGTGGCAGGAACCCAGTACTTC. V gene TRBV6-6 combines with J gene TRBJ2-5; D tentatively fits TRBD1 or TRBD2 (5 bases each). This CDR3 region has 15 residues. Germline-derived CDR1 and CDR2 are MNHNY and SVGAGI (reference sequence). Trimming shortened V by 0 bases and J by 8 bases, and 16 bases separated the two germline ends.

V usage is TRBV6-5 and J usage is TRBJ2-1; TRBD2 matches 8 bases. Germline CDR1 is MNHEY and CDR2 is SVGAGI. CDR3 length: 15 amino acids. The J segment lost 9 bases and the V segment lost 2 bases, leaving 9 bases of the junction unmatched. CDR3 protein: CASSYLPGLEGEQFF. CDR3 DNA sequence: TGTGCCAGCAGTTACCTCCCGGGACTAGAGGGTGAGCAGTTCTTC.

CDR3 amino acids: CASSLQQTYEQYF. The CDR3 nucleotides read TGCGCCAGCAGCTTACAACAGACCTACGAGCAGTACTTC. V is TRBV5-1 and J is TRBJ2-7; D is uncertain. Germline CDR1 reads SGHRS; CDR2 reads YFSETQ. Trimming removed 2 bases at V and 2 bases at J, with 8 bases between. The CDR3 runs to 13 residues.

The chain uses TRBV5-1 and TRBJ2-2; the match to TRBD2 covers 8 bases. From germline, CDR1 is SGHRS and CDR2 YFSETQ. The trim removed 1 base at V and 0 bases at J, leaving 14 bases unmatched. The CDR3 is 20 residues long. CDR3 amino acids: CASSLRTSYRPQPNTGELFF. The DNA of the CDR3 is TGCGCCAGCAGCTTGAGGACTAGCTATAGGCCTCAACCGAACACCGGGGAGCTGTTTTTT.

The chain couples TRBV11-2 to TRBJ2-2, with D perhaps TRBD1 (6 bases). The V end was cut by 3 bases, the J end by 5 bases, with 10 bases between. This CDR3 comprises 14 residues. Per the germline V gene, CDR1 is SGHAT and CDR2 is FQNNGV. This CDR3 reads CASSFSGQTGELFF. CDR3 nucleotides: TGTGCCAGCAGCTTCTCGGGACAAACCGGGGAGCTGTTTTTT.

The chain joins TRBV28 to TRBJ2-5; 12 bases are a match to TRBD1. The germline V gene encodes CDR1 MDHEN and CDR2 SYDVKM. There are 18 residues in the CDR3. Losses at the gene ends were 3 bases for V and 4 bases for J; bases not matched to a gene: 12. The CDR3 DNA follows: TGTGCCAGCAGTTTTGGGGCACCGGGACAGGGGGCATTAGAGACCCAGTACTTC. Amino acids: CASSFGAPGQGALETQYF.

This chain connects TRBV14 to TRBJ2-1, with 9 bases that match TRBD2. Germline assignment: CDR1 SGHDN and CDR2 FVKESK. V gave up 0 bases and J gave up 5 bases; unmatched junction bases: 17. The CDR3 runs to 20 residues. CDR3 sequence reads: CASSQDRSRSGRRQHNEQFF. The CDR3 nucleotides are TGTGCCAGCAGCCAAGATAGGTCGCGGAGCGGGAGGAGGCAGCACAATGAGCAGTTCTTC.